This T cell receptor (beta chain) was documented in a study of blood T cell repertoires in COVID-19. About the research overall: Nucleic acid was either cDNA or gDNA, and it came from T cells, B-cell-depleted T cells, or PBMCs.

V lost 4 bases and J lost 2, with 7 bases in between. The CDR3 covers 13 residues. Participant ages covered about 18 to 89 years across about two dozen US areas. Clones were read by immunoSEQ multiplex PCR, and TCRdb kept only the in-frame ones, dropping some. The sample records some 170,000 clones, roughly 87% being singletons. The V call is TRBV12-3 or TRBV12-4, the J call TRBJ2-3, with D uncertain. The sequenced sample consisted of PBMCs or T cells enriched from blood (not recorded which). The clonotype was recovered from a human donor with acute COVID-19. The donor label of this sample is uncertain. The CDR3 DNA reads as TGTGCCAGCAGTTCCGAGGACACAGATACGCAGTATTTT. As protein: CASSSEDTDTQYF.